These T cell receptor beta chains were read from a single sample in a study of blood T cell repertoires in COVID-19. TCRdb keeps only in-frame clones here, not all; method: immunoSEQ multiplex PCR. The sample comprises about 180,000 clones, roughly 80% of which are singletons, and 5.6% rests with the top ten. Sequences were obtained from PBMCs or T cells enriched from blood (not recorded which). These receptors all come from a woman aged 40 to 55 with acute COVID-19. CDR3s include the opening cysteine and the closing phenylalanine or tryptophan. Each record gives: CDR3 DNA, CDR3 protein, V gene, CDR3 length, clone size, J gene, D gene. A D gene is named only where the DNA matches it firmly. The size field is filled for only some rows; it gives once, few, many or a size class.

CDR3 DNA: TGTGCCAGCAGCACAAACGTGGGCACAGATACGCAGTATTTT
CDR3 protein: CASSTNVGTDTQYF
V gene: TRBV7-3
CDR3 length: 14
clone size: -
J gene: TRBJ2-3
D gene: -

CDR3 DNA: TGTGCCAGCAGCTTAGGGACAGGGGAAAGCTATGGCTACACCTTC
CDR3 protein: CASSLGTGESYGYTF
V gene: TRBV5-5
CDR3 length: 15
clone size: -
J gene: TRBJ1-2
D gene: TRBD1

CDR3 DNA: TGTGCCAGCAGTTCCCGGGACAGGGATGGCTACACCTTC
CDR3 protein: CASSSRDRDGYTF
V gene: TRBV27
CDR3 length: 13
clone size: once
J gene: TRBJ1-2
D gene: TRBD1

CDR3 DNA: TGTGCCAGCAGCCAAGAATCTAGCGGGAGCCACTTCACAGATACGCAGTATTTT
CDR3 protein: CASSQESSGSHFTDTQYF
V gene: TRBV4-2
CDR3 length: 18
clone size: -
J gene: TRBJ2-3
D gene: TRBD2

CDR3 DNA: TGCGCCAGCAGCCCGGAGGTTGACCGACCAAATTCACCCCTCCACTTT
CDR3 protein: CASSPEVDRPNSPLHF
V gene: TRBV5-1
CDR3 length: 16
clone size: -
J gene: TRBJ1-6
D gene: -

CDR3 DNA: TGTGCCAGTACCGATATCGGGACACCTACCACCAGGTCAAAACTGTTTTTT
CDR3 protein: CASTDIGTPTTRSKLFF
V gene: TRBV19
CDR3 length: 17
clone size: -
J gene: TRBJ1-4
D gene: -

CDR3 DNA: TGTGCCAGCAGCTTATCGGGGGACAGGGGTCTGTTTTTT
CDR3 protein: CASSLSGDRGLFF
V gene: TRBV7-9
CDR3 length: 13
clone size: -
J gene: TRBJ1-4
D gene: TRBD1

CDR3 DNA: TGTGCCAGCAGCTTAGCGCGGACAGATACGCAGTATTTT
CDR3 protein: CASSLARTDTQYF
V gene: TRBV7-9
CDR3 length: 13
clone size: -
J gene: TRBJ2-3
D gene: -

CDR3 DNA: TGCGCCAGCAGCCAAGACCAGGGGAGCACAGATACGCAGTATTTT
CDR3 protein: CASSQDQGSTDTQYF
V gene: TRBV4-1
CDR3 length: 15
clone size: -
J gene: TRBJ2-3
D gene: -

CDR3 DNA: TGTGCCAGCAGTTTACTCCCCGACAGAACGGCTGGCTACACCTTC
CDR3 protein: CASSLLPDRTAGYTF
V gene: TRBV27
CDR3 length: 15
clone size: -
J gene: TRBJ1-2
D gene: -

CDR3 DNA: TGTGCCAGCAGTGAAGGGGCAGAACCCTCGAACACTGAAGCTTTCTTT
CDR3 protein: CASSEGAEPSNTEAFF
V gene: TRBV6-1
CDR3 length: 16
clone size: -
J gene: TRBJ1-1
D gene: -

CDR3 DNA: TGTGCCAGTAGTATAGGGGCTGCAACTAATGAAAAACTGTTTTTT
CDR3 protein: CASSIGAATNEKLFF
V gene: TRBV19
CDR3 length: 15
clone size: -
J gene: TRBJ1-4
D gene: -

CDR3 DNA: TGTGCCAGCAGCTCTCCGGGACAGGGTGTTGGAAACACCATATATTTT
CDR3 protein: CASSSPGQGVGNTIYF
V gene: TRBV7-9
CDR3 length: 16
clone size: -
J gene: TRBJ1-3
D gene: TRBD1

CDR3 DNA: TGTGCCAGCAGCCGAACGACACTTGGGTATGGCTACACCTTC
CDR3 protein: CASSRTTLGYGYTF
V gene: TRBV14
CDR3 length: 14
clone size: -
J gene: TRBJ1-2
D gene: -

CDR3 DNA: TGTGCCAGCAGCTTAGCCAGGGGAGGGGGCTCCTACGAGCAGTACTTC
CDR3 protein: CASSLARGGGSYEQYF
V gene: TRBV7-8
CDR3 length: 16
clone size: once
J gene: TRBJ2-7
D gene: -

CDR3 DNA: TGTGCCAGCGCTTGGGGCAGGGAGGACGTCCTGACTTTC
CDR3 protein: CASAWGREDVLTF
V gene: TRBV2
CDR3 length: 13
clone size: -
J gene: TRBJ2-6
D gene: -

CDR3 DNA: TGTGCCAGCAGTTACTCTGGGGCCCAACAAAACATTCAGTACTTC
CDR3 protein: CASSYSGAQQNIQYF
V gene: TRBV6-5
CDR3 length: 15
clone size: -
J gene: TRBJ2-4
D gene: -

CDR3 DNA: TGTGCCAGCAGTATTCACACCGGGACAGCCATCTATGGCTACACCTTC
CDR3 protein: CASSIHTGTAIYGYTF
V gene: TRBV28
CDR3 length: 16
clone size: -
J gene: TRBJ1-2
D gene: TRBD1

CDR3 DNA: TGTGCCAGCAGCCCGCGGGACGGATTTTTCGGCTATGGCTACACCTTC
CDR3 protein: CASSPRDGFFGYGYTF
V gene: TRBV11-2
CDR3 length: 16
clone size: -
J gene: TRBJ1-2
D gene: -

CDR3 DNA: TGTGCCAGCAGTTACTCCACTAGCGGGAGTCCCGGGGAGCTGTTTTTT
CDR3 protein: CASSYSTSGSPGELFF
V gene: TRBV6-6
CDR3 length: 16
clone size: -
J gene: TRBJ2-2
D gene: TRBD2

CDR3 DNA: TGTGCCAGCAGCGGGCGGACTAGCGGGAGGGCAGATACGCAGTATTTT
CDR3 protein: CASSGRTSGRADTQYF
V gene: TRBV5-4
CDR3 length: 16
clone size: -
J gene: TRBJ2-3
D gene: TRBD2

CDR3 DNA: TGTGCCAGCAGCTTCCGGGGGGACCCGACAGATACGCAGTATTTT
CDR3 protein: CASSFRGDPTDTQYF
V gene: TRBV7-2
CDR3 length: 15
clone size: -
J gene: TRBJ2-3
D gene: TRBD2

CDR3 DNA: TGTGCCAGTACGGTCACTAGCGGGAGCCCCGCAGATACGCAGTATTTT
CDR3 protein: CASTVTSGSPADTQYF
V gene: TRBV19
CDR3 length: 16
clone size: -
J gene: TRBJ2-3
D gene: TRBD2

CDR3 DNA: TGTGCCAGCAGCTTAGACCGGACTCGCACCATATATTTT
CDR3 protein: CASSLDRTRTIYF
V gene: TRBV7-9
CDR3 length: 13
clone size: -
J gene: TRBJ1-3
D gene: -

CDR3 DNA: TGCAGCGTTGACAAAGACAGGGCGGAGACCCAGTACTTC
CDR3 protein: CSVDKDRAETQYF
V gene: TRBV29-1
CDR3 length: 13
clone size: -
J gene: TRBJ2-5
D gene: TRBD1

CDR3 DNA: TGTGCCTGGGAAGGACAGGGAAATTCACCCCTCCACTTT
CDR3 protein: CAWEGQGNSPLHF
V gene: TRBV30
CDR3 length: 13
clone size: -
J gene: TRBJ1-6
D gene: TRBD1

CDR3 DNA: TGTGCCAGCAGCTTGGATACTAGGGGCACAGATACGCAGTATTTT
CDR3 protein: CASSLDTRGTDTQYF
V gene: TRBV5-6
CDR3 length: 15
clone size: -
J gene: TRBJ2-3
D gene: -

CDR3 DNA: TGTGCCAGCTCACCCAAGACAGATCAACATGGGGCCCAGTACTTC
CDR3 protein: CASSPKTDQHGAQYF
V gene: TRBV18
CDR3 length: 15
clone size: -
J gene: TRBJ2-5
D gene: -

CDR3 DNA: TGTGCCAGCAGCTTACCACAGGGCTCTGTGTATTCAAAGGGGACCCAGTACTTC
CDR3 protein: CASSLPQGSVYSKGTQYF
V gene: TRBV11-3
CDR3 length: 18
clone size: -
J gene: TRBJ2-5
D gene: -

CDR3 DNA: TGTGCCAGCAGCCCTAATATAGGGGGACACCCGAACACTGAAGCTTTCTTT
CDR3 protein: CASSPNIGGHPNTEAFF
V gene: TRBV3-1/TRBV3-2
CDR3 length: 17
clone size: -
J gene: TRBJ1-1
D gene: -

CDR3 DNA: TGTGCCAGCAGCCACCCGGCGGGAGGCACAGATACGCAGTATTTT
CDR3 protein: CASSHPAGGTDTQYF
V gene: TRBV3-1/TRBV3-2
CDR3 length: 15
clone size: -
J gene: TRBJ2-3
D gene: TRBD2

CDR3 DNA: TGTGCCAGCAAAAGAGGACAGAACTATGGCTACACCTTC
CDR3 protein: CASKRGQNYGYTF
V gene: TRBV7-9
CDR3 length: 13
clone size: -
J gene: TRBJ1-2
D gene: -

CDR3 DNA: TGTGCCAGCAGTTTATTGAAGGGACTAGCGGGAGAGACCCAGTACTTC
CDR3 protein: CASSLLKGLAGETQYF
V gene: TRBV28
CDR3 length: 16
clone size: -
J gene: TRBJ2-5
D gene: TRBD2

CDR3 DNA: TGTGCCAGCTCACCACTTACCCAGAATAATTCACCCCTCCACTTT
CDR3 protein: CASSPLTQNNSPLHF
V gene: TRBV18
CDR3 length: 15
clone size: few
J gene: TRBJ1-6
D gene: -

CDR3 DNA: TGTGCCAGCACCGGCTCTGGAAACACCATATATTTT
CDR3 protein: CASTGSGNTIYF
V gene: TRBV6-5
CDR3 length: 12
clone size: -
J gene: TRBJ1-3
D gene: -

CDR3 DNA: TGTGCCATCAGTGAGCCGGTGACAGGGGTAAACTATGGCTACACCTTC
CDR3 protein: CAISEPVTGVNYGYTF
V gene: TRBV10-3
CDR3 length: 16
clone size: once
J gene: TRBJ1-2
D gene: TRBD1

CDR3 DNA: TGTGCCAGCAGTTTGAGTACCTACGAGCAGTACTTC
CDR3 protein: CASSLSTYEQYF
V gene: TRBV12-3/TRBV12-4
CDR3 length: 12
clone size: -
J gene: TRBJ2-7
D gene: -